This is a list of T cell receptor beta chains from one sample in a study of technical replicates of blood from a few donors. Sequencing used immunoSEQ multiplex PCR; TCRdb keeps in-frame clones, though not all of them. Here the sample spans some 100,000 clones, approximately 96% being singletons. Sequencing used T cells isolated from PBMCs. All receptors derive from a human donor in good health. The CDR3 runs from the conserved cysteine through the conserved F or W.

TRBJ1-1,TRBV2,CASSDEGANTEAFF
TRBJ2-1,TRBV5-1,CASSLDRLAGRYDEQFF
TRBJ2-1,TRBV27,CASTQGGSSYNEQFF
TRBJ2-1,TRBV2,CASRLAGPYNEQFF
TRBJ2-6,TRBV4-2,CASSPRDSGANVLTF
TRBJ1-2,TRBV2,CASSAGTGRGYTF
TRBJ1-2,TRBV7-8,CASSLTAGQEYGYTF
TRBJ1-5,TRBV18,CASSPQGADSNQPQHF
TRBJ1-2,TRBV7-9,CASSLERQGYTF
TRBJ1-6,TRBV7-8,CASSFESSYNSPLHF
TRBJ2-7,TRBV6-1,CASSEFSGWEQYF
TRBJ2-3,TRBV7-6,CASSLLRSGDPYTDTQYF
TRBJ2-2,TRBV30,CACVTSQNTGELFF
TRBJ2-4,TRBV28,CASRDRGTKNIQYF
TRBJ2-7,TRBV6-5,CASSYSGLKQYEQYF
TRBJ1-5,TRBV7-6,CASSLGQGGQPQHF
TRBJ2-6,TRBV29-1,CSVQGNQAGANVLTF
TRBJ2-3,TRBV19,CASSRGLAGPTDTQYF
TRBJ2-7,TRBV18,CASSPPVRQNNYEQYF
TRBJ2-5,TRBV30,CAWSEGTSPPETQYF
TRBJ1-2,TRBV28,CASSFGQGAGYGYTF
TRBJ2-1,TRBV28,CASSLGTSGRDKQFF
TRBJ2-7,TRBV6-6,CASRDRATYEQYF
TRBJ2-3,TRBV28,CASSLGSTDTQYF
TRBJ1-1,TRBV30,CAWSLASSTEAFF
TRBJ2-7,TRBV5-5,CASSPERERYYEQYF
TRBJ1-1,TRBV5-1,CASSWTGGQNTEAFF
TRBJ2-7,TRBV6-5,CASTSDSILVYEQYF
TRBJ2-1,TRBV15,CATSGGLAGSEQFF
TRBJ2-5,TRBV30,CACDTGWETQYF
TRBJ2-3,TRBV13,CASSPRGLAGEGPQYF
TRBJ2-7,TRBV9,CASSPSQGPLYF
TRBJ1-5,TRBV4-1,CASSIQTQEQPQHF
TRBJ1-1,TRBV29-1,CSVVGQGISEAFF
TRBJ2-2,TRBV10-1,CASSESDRSNTGELFF
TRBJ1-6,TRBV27,CASSGTGGLYNSPLHF
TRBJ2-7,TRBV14,CASSQWISGVNYEQYF
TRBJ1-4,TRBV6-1,CASSEDGIRQLFF